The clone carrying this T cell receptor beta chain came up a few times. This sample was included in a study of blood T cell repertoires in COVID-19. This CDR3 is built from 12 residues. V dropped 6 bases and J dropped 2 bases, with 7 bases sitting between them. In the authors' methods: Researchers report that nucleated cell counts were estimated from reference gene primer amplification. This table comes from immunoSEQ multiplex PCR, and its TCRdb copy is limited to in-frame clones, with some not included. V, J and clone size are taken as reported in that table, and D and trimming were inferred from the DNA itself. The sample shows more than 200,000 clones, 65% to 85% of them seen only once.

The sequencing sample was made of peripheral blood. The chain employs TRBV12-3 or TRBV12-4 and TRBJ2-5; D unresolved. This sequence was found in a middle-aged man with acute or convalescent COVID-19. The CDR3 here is CASRTEQETQYF. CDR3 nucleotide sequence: TGTGCCAGCAGGACTGAACAAGAGACCCAGTACTTC.